This T cell receptor (beta chain) was observed in a study of molecular identifiers for immune sequencing clone quantification. Study background: For replicates, RNA isolated from approximately 20,000 or 100,000 naive CD8 cells was divided into five portions, of which four were sequenced.

From the PCR reads, TCRdb called clonotypes with MiXCR, one entry per CDR3 protein. The table lists some 580,000 distinct CDR3 sequences, 25% of them singletons. Note on this clonotype: Its antigen is unidentified.

With 6 bases removed from V and 6 bases from J, the gap between germline ends came to 23 bases. The CDR3 is 17 amino acids. Germline lookup yields CDR1 MNHEY and CDR2 SMNVEV (reference sequence). Study outcomes and limitations: Among about a million naive cells, spiked Jurkat TCR RNA from a single cell was reportedly detectable. The study found clones above 20 RNA copies held over 99% of effector molecules and under 1% in naive cells.

This TCR derives from a human donor in good health. Some libraries in this study had Jurkat cell RNA spiked in. The J gene is TRBJ1-4, the V gene TRBV27; possibly TRBD1 for D (6 bases). Sequencing was performed on naive CD8+ T cells from blood, with Jurkat cell RNA spiked in. The subset denotes: FACS-sorted CD8+CD4-CCR7+CD45RA+ naive T cells. CDR3 coding DNA: TGTGCCAGCAGGGAGACGCGCTTTGGGGGCTTATATGAAAAACTGTTTTTT. Its protein is CASRETRFGGLYEKLFF.